This T cell receptor beta chain was obtained from a study of T cell responses to AZD1222 COVID-19 vaccine. General study findings and limits: Scientists sampled the repertoires only once the peak T cell response had passed. Targeting of unmutated variant regions was reportedly seen in nearly half of spike-specific TCRs. Only a handful of AZD1222 recipients were seropositive at baseline. Donors were mostly white British, more females; clonal diversity possibly underestimated.

Concerning this clone: Antigen: not known.

Using immunoSEQ multiplex PCR, the repertoire was profiled, and TCRdb retains in-frame clones only, with some absent. This sample has 150,000 or so clones, with roughly 92% found just once. This CDR3 spans 14 amino acids. CDR1 SEHNR and CDR2 FQNEAQ come from the germline V gene (reference sequence). V shed 6 bases, J shed 4 bases, and the junction held 5 bases outside the gene matches. The gene calls are TRBV7-9 and TRBJ1-2, with 10 bases aligning to TRBD1. The starting material was peripheral blood, obtained on day 0 of AZD1222 vaccination. This clonotype was obtained from an adult in good health. This chain's CDR3 is CASSSGTGVYGYTF. In DNA, the CDR3 is TGTGCCAGCAGTTCCGGGACAGGGGTCTATGGCTACACCTTC. The variable domain in full, completed from reference TRBV7-9 and TRBJ1-2, reads DTGVSQNPRHKITKRGQNVTFRCDPISEHNRLYWYRQTLGQGPEFLTYFQNEAQLEKSRLLSDRFSAERPKGSFSTLEIQRTEQGDSAMYLCASSSGTGVYGYTFGSGTRLTVV.